This T cell receptor (beta chain) was captured by sequencing in a study of T cells in Graves' hyperthyroidism and ophthalmopathy. RNA transcripts were the template for amplifying TCR beta CDR3 regions. The HTBI set primed first-round TCR CDR3 RT-PCR. TCRdb called the multiplex PCR reads again in MiXCR, with one record for every CDR3 protein. The table shows a few hundred thousand distinct CDR3 sequences, with around 15% occurring only once. Germline V gene sequence: CDR1 LGHDT, CDR2 YNNKEL (reference sequence). CDR3 length equals 15 residues. Trimming cost V 4 bases and J 3 bases, with 16 bases left between them. Disease lasting under 3 months, a NOSPECS grade of at least 4, and a Clinical Activity Score of at least 3 were features of the ophthalmopathy patients. Diagnoses were established using clinical symptoms, serum thyroxine and TRAb, thyroid ultrasound and orbital computed tomography.

The chain employs TRBV3-1 and TRBJ2-7; tentative D call: TRBD2 (5 bases). Material for sequencing was blood. The origin of this receptor is a woman aged 60 to 75 with Graves' ophthalmopathy. DNA for the CDR3: TGTGCCAGCAGCCCCCTATATGCGGGCTACTACGAGCAGTACTTC. This encodes CASSPLYAGYYEQYF.